Below, 32 T cell receptor beta chains from the same sample are listed, as sequenced in a study of OX40 agonist ivuxolimab in advanced cancers. Library generation was performed with the immunoSEQ multiplex PCR assay. TCRdb provides this immuneACCESS table in a form limited to in-frame rearrangements. Some clones are lacking; in checked studies, under half of them reflect an unresolved V gene, and why the rest are absent is not known. This sample holds around 60,000 clones; around 90% were observed only once. The biggest ten clones account for around 25% of the sample. Sequencing was performed on CD4+ or CD8+ T cells sorted from blood, taken in a trial of the OX40 agonist ivuxolimab. The receptors stem from an adult with an advanced solid tumor such as melanoma, head and neck, liver or kidney cancer.

The chain is built from TRBV27 and TRBJ2-2; D ambiguous. The CDR3 length is 16 residues. Germline V lookup: CDR1 MNHEY, CDR2 SMNVEV (reference sequence). V was shortened by 2 bases and J by 6 bases, with 16 bases between the two germline ends. The CDR3 loop reads CASSLMSSLPAGELFF. CDR3 bases: TGTGCCAGCAGTTTAATGTCAAGCCTCCCCGCCGGGGAGCTGTTTTTT.

This chain links TRBV12-5 with TRBJ2-2; no clear D gene. Germline V gene sequence: CDR1 LGHNT, CDR2 FRNRAP. The CDR3 has 17 amino acids. V lost 2 bases to trimming and J lost 3 bases, with 16 bases between them. For the CDR3, the DNA is TGTGCTAGTGGTTTGTCCGCAGGAAGGAGCGACACCGGGGAGCTGTTTTTT. Translating it yields CASGLSAGRSDTGELFF. Using reference TRBV12-5 and TRBJ2-2 for the parts outside the CDR3, the full variable domain is DARVTQTPRHKVTEMGQEVTMRCQPILGHNTVFWYRQTMMQGLELLAYFRNRAPLDDSGMPKDRFSAEMPDATLATLKIQPSEPRDSAVYFCASGLSAGRSDTGELFFGEGSRLTVL.

The CDR3 sequence: CASSPRTFPNEQYF. DNA of the CDR3: TGCGCCAGCAGCCCGCGTACCTTCCCTAACGAGCAGTACTTC. This sequence joins TRBV5-1 and TRBJ2-7; D is undetermined. Trimming pared 4 bases from V and 5 bases from J, leaving 16 bases between. Germline CDR1 is SGHRS and CDR2 is YFSETQ. The CDR3 is made up of 14 amino acids.

This clone was detected a few times. This rearrangement joins TRBV27 to TRBJ1-1; D ambiguous. Germline loops: CDR1 MNHEY, CDR2 SMNVEV (reference sequence). The CDR3 runs to 14 residues. Trimming stripped 5 bases from V and 2 bases from J, with 12 bases between. DNA for the CDR3: TGTGCCAGCAGTCCAAGCCAGAGCAACACTGAAGCTTTCTTT. Amino acids: CASSPSQSNTEAFF.

This clone was seen a single time. The chain links TRBV19 to TRBJ2-7; 8 nucleotides align to TRBD1. Germline V gene lookup returns CDR1 LNHDA and CDR2 SQIVND (reference sequence). The CDR3 has 14 amino acids. Unmatched junction bases numbered 6, after V lost 8 bases and J lost 0 bases. CDR3 sequence (DNA): TGTGCCAGTGCGACCGGGACAGGCTCCTACGAGCAGTACTTC. It yields the protein CASATGTGSYEQYF. Full variable domain (rest looked up from reference TRBV19 and TRBJ2-7): DGGITQSPKYLFRKEGQNVTLSCEQNLNHDAMYWYRQDPGQGLRLIYYSQIVNDFQKGDIAEGYSVSREKKESFPLTVTSAQKNPTAFYLCASATGTGSYEQYFGPGTRLTVT.

J is TRBJ1-5 and V is TRBV6-5; TRBD1 is a possible D gene (5 bases). The V gene lost 2 bases and the J gene lost 1 base, with 9 bases spanning the gap. The CDR3 is 15 amino acids. Germline V gene data show CDR1 as MNHEY and CDR2 as SVGAGI. In DNA, the CDR3 is TGTGCCAGCAGTTACGGGGGGTTGAGCAATCAGCCCCAGCATTTT. Translation: CASSYGGLSNQPQHF.

J is TRBJ1-1 and V is TRBV2; the D gene is possibly TRBD1 (5 bases). CDR1 is SNHLY, CDR2 FYNNEI, per germline. Trimming pared 6 bases from V and 0 bases from J, leaving 11 bases between. CDR3 length: 14 amino acids. The CDR3 region has the DNA TGTGCCAGCAGAGAGGGACGGGTGAACACTGAAGCTTTCTTT. It translates to CASREGRVNTEAFF.

J is TRBJ2-3 and V is TRBV18; 9 bases are shared with TRBD2. This CDR3 region has 15 residues. Unmatched junction bases numbered 6, after V lost 3 bases and J lost 5 bases. Germline CDR1 and CDR2: KGHSH and LQKENI. Here the CDR3 reads CASSPVAGVGDTQYF. CDR3 bases: TGTGCCAGCTCACCGGTAGCGGGAGTGGGAGATACGCAGTATTTT. Full variable domain (rest looked up from reference TRBV18 and TRBJ2-3): NAGVMQNPRHLVRRRGQEARLRCSPMKGHSHVYWYRQLPEEGLKFMVYLQKENIIDESGMPKERFSAEFPKEGPSILRIQQVVRGDSAAYFCASSPVAGVGDTQYFGPGTRLTVL.

V and J are TRBV5-5 and TRBJ2-7; no clear D gene. The V end lost 0 bases, the J end lost 6 bases, and 13 bases lay between the germline ends. This CDR3 contains 14 residues. CDR1 and CDR2 from the germline V gene are SGHKS and YYEKEE (reference sequence). In nucleotides, the CDR3 is TGTGCCAGCAGCTTGGGGGTTAGCCCTCGCGAGCAGTACTTC. The encoded protein is CASSLGVSPREQYF.

The chain carries TRBV5-1 and TRBJ2-3; TRBD2 agrees at 11 bases. The CDR3 spans 15 residues. J was trimmed by 0 bases and V by 5 bases; bases with no gene match: 2. Germline-derived CDR1 and CDR2 are SGHRS and YFSETQ. The CDR3 here is CASSWTSGSTDTQYF. The CDR3 DNA sequence: TGCGCCAGCAGTTGGACTAGCGGGAGCACAGATACGCAGTATTTT.

V gene TRBV19 combines with J gene TRBJ2-2; 10 nucleotides agree with TRBD1. Germline V gene sequence: CDR1 LNHDA, CDR2 SQIVND (reference sequence). CDR3 size: 16 residues. Trimming at V came to 0 bases and at J to 3 bases, leaving 1 base not matched to a gene. In DNA form, the CDR3 reads TGTGCCAGTAGTATAGAGGGGACAGGGGACACCGGGGAGCTGTTTTTT. It encodes CASSIEGTGDTGELFF. Using reference TRBV19 and TRBJ2-2 for the parts outside the CDR3, the full variable domain is DGGITQSPKYLFRKEGQNVTLSCEQNLNHDAMYWYRQDPGQGLRLIYYSQIVNDFQKGDIAEGYSVSREKKESFPLTVTSAQKNPTAFYLCASSIEGTGDTGELFFGEGSRLTVL.

The chain employs TRBV7-2 and TRBJ2-7; 7 nucleotides match TRBD1. CDR1 SGHTA and CDR2 FQGNSA come from the germline V gene. This CDR3 is 14 amino acids long. V lost 5 bases to trimming and J lost 3 bases; unmatched junction nucleotides: 7. The CDR3 is CASSRTGAFYEQYF. CDR3 DNA sequence: TGTGCCAGCAGCCGGACAGGAGCCTTCTACGAGCAGTACTTC.

The rearrangement links TRBV19 to TRBJ2-7; the match to TRBD1 covers 8 bases. The V and J ends lost 7 bases and 1 base, in that order; junction bases with no gene match: 6. This CDR3 is 14 amino acids long. Germline V gene lookup returns CDR1 LNHDA and CDR2 SQIVND (reference sequence). CDR3 amino acids: CASTPGGGSYEQYF. The DNA for the CDR3 is TGTGCCAGTACCCCAGGGGGCGGGTCCTACGAGCAGTACTTC.

The chain links TRBV2 to TRBJ2-1; the match to TRBD2 covers 13 bases. J was trimmed by 5 bases and V by 10 bases; bases with no gene match: 5. This CDR3 comprises 14 residues. CDR1 SNHLY and CDR2 FYNNEI come from the germline V gene. The CDR3 DNA follows: TGTGCCAAGGGGGGACTAGCGGGGAACAATGAGCAGTTCTTC. Amino acid sequence: CAKGGLAGNNEQFF. Together with reference TRBV2 and TRBJ2-1, the CDR3 gives the full variable domain: EPEVTQTPSHQVTQMGQEVILRCVPISNHLYFYWYRQILGQKVEFLVSFYNNEISEKSEIFDDQFSVERPDGSNFTLKIRSTKLEDSAMYFCAKGGLAGNNEQFFGPGTRLTVL.

V and J are TRBV6-5 and TRBJ2-3, with 7 nucleotides matching TRBD2. The CDR3 length is 15 residues. V lost 6 bases to trimming and J lost 1 base; unmatched junction nucleotides: 7. CDR1 and CDR2 from the germline V gene are MNHEY and SVGAGI. The CDR3 protein is CASSLVLAGTDTQYF. CDR3 nucleotide sequence: TGTGCCAGCAGCCTCGTCCTAGCGGGCACAGATACGCAGTATTTT.

This chain connects TRBV11-2 to TRBJ1-3; D is undetermined. V dropped 4 bases and J dropped 0 bases, with 7 bases sitting between them. This CDR3 spans 14 amino acids. CDR1 SGHAT and CDR2 FQNNGV come from the germline V gene. As DNA, the CDR3 is TGTGCCAGCAGCTCCTCCTACTCTGGAAACACCATATATTTT. Residues: CASSSSYSGNTIYF.

The genes are TRBV7-2 and TRBJ2-5; no firm D call. Deletions cut 5 bases from V and 5 bases from J, with 15 bases between. The germline V gene encodes CDR1 SGHTA and CDR2 FQGNSA. This CDR3 has 14 residues. The CDR3 loop is CASSQVGLEETQYF. DNA of the CDR3: TGTGCCAGCAGCCAGGTGGGTCTGGAGGAGACCCAGTACTTC.

This chain connects TRBV4-1 to TRBJ2-1; 9 bases line up with TRBD2. The germline CDR1 and CDR2 sequences are MGHRA and YSYEKL. J lost 8 bases, V lost 3 bases, and 8 bases had no gene match. The CDR3 length is 15 residues. The CDR3 DNA follows: TGCGCCAGCAGCCACCGGCGGGAGGGAGTATATGAGCAGTTCTTC. Translation: CASSHRREGVYEQFF.

CDR3 sequence: CASSPRTGELFF. The CDR3 coding sequence is TGTGCCAGCAGCCCGAGAACCGGGGAGCTGTTTTTT. The genes are TRBV7-3 and TRBJ2-2, with D unclear. The CDR3 contains 12 residues. CDR1 SGHTA and CDR2 FQGTGA come from the germline V gene. The V end was cut by 5 bases, the J end by 5 bases, with 6 bases between.

The chain uses TRBV9 and TRBJ2-7, with D possibly called TRBD1 or TRBD2 (5 bases each). V gave up 0 bases and J gave up 0 bases, with 13 bases separating them. Germline V CDR1 and CDR2: SGDLS, YYNGEE. This CDR3 comprises 16 residues. As DNA, the CDR3 is TGTGCCAGCAGCGTAGGATGGGGACGGGTCTCCTACGAGCAGTACTTC. This gives the protein CASSVGWGRVSYEQYF.

The chain uses TRBV6-5 and TRBJ1-4, with TRBD1 matching over 11 bases. There are 15 residues in the CDR3. Losses at the gene ends were 4 bases for V and 7 bases for J; bases not matched to a gene: 5. CDR1 and CDR2 from the germline V gene are MNHEY and SVGAGI. The CDR3: CASSWTGGGGEKLFF. As DNA, the CDR3 is TGTGCCAGCAGTTGGACAGGGGGCGGAGGTGAAAAACTGTTTTTT.

V and J are TRBV6-5 and TRBJ1-5; D is perhaps TRBD1 (6 bases). The CDR3 runs 13 residues. Germline-derived CDR1 and CDR2 are MNHEY and SVGAGI. Trimming pared 6 bases from V and 5 bases from J, leaving 11 bases between. CDR3 in amino acids: CASRQTGYQPQHF. The DNA of the CDR3 is TGTGCCAGCAGACAGACAGGCTATCAGCCCCAGCATTTT.

The V and J genes are TRBV7-2 and TRBJ2-2; 10 nucleotides align to TRBD2. The CDR3 contains 15 residues. V shed 5 bases and J 1 base; nucleotides not matched to a gene: 1. Germline-derived CDR1 and CDR2 are SGHTA and FQGNSA. The CDR3 DNA reads as TGTGCCAGCAGCCCTAGCGGGGGGAACACCGGGGAGCTGTTTTTT. Its protein is CASSPSGGNTGELFF.

V and J are TRBV29-1 and TRBJ2-7; 9 bases are a match to TRBD1. Germline V gene lookup returns CDR1 SQVTM and CDR2 ANQGSEA. V was clipped by 0 bases and J by 3 bases; unmatched bases: 3. CDR3 length: 14 residues. In nucleotides, the CDR3 is TGCAGCGTTGAAGAACCGGGACAGGGCTACGAGCAGTACTTC. Amino acid sequence: CSVEEPGQGYEQYF.

The chain joins TRBV7-9 to TRBJ2-5, with TRBD2 matching over 10 bases. The length of the CDR3 is 18 residues. The junction had 16 bases not matched to a gene; V was cut back by 4 bases and J by 5 bases. The germline CDR1 and CDR2 sequences are SEHNR and FQNEAQ (reference sequence). This chain's CDR3 is CASSSTRVVLAGVETQYF. As DNA, the CDR3 is TGTGCCAGCAGCTCCACGCGGGTCGTTCTAGCGGGAGTTGAGACCCAGTACTTC.

This chain joins TRBV10-2 and TRBJ1-2, with D perhaps TRBD1 (5 bases). Germline V gene sequence: CDR1 WSHSY, CDR2 SAAADI. The CDR3 has 12 amino acids. V dropped 3 bases and J dropped 5 bases, with 7 bases sitting between them. The CDR3 DNA is TGCGCCAGCAGTGAAGGGGAGTATGGCTACACCTTC. Amino acid sequence: CASSEGEYGYTF.

V usage is TRBV9 and J usage is TRBJ1-3; 9 nucleotides agree with TRBD1. The V and J ends lost 3 bases and 0 bases, in that order; junction bases with no gene match: 4. This CDR3 has 16 residues. Germline V CDR1 and CDR2: SGDLS, YYNGEE. The CDR3 protein is CASSGGTGHSGNTIYF. The CDR3 DNA sequence: TGTGCCAGCAGCGGGGGGACAGGGCACTCTGGAAACACCATATATTTT.

This clone was counted a single time. This sequence joins TRBV5-6 and TRBJ2-2; 10 bases line up with TRBD1. The germline V gene encodes CDR1 SGHDT and CDR2 YYEEEE. The trim removed 0 bases at V and 4 bases at J, leaving 6 bases unmatched. The CDR3 totals 17 residues. CDR3 sequence reads: CASSLGGTGVFTGELFF. The CDR3 DNA reads TGTGCCAGCAGCTTGGGCGGGACAGGGGTTTTCACCGGGGAGCTGTTTTTT.

The chain combines TRBV29-1 with TRBJ2-6; D could derive from TRBD1 or TRBD2 (5 bases each). Germline CDR1 reads SQVTM; CDR2 reads ANQGSEA. V was clipped by 2 bases and J by 0 bases, with 14 bases between them. The CDR3 runs to 17 residues. The CDR3 DNA sequence: TGCAGCGTTGAATGGACATCCGGGATCTCTGGGGCCAACGTCCTGACTTTC. Translated: CSVEWTSGISGANVLTF.

This clone has a single count. The V call is TRBV15, the J call TRBJ1-3; D is undetermined. The V gene's germline CDR1 is LNHNV and CDR2 YYDKDF (reference sequence). Between the trimmed V and J ends, which lost 2 bases and 7 bases, there was a span of 9 bases. This CDR3 comprises 13 residues. The CDR3 DNA reads as TGTGCCACCAGCAGACAGGTTGAGAACACCATATATTTT. This sequence encodes CATSRQVENTIYF.

The chain carries TRBV2 and TRBJ2-7; 7 positions match TRBD2. V lost 11 bases, J lost 5 bases, and 12 bases stayed unmatched. Per the germline V gene, CDR1 is SNHLY and CDR2 is FYNNEI. The CDR3 is made up of 13 amino acids. The CDR3, as DNA: TGTGCCGTCAGGCCGGGACTAAGGAACGAGCAGTACTTC. Translation: CAVRPGLRNEQYF.

V is TRBV10-1 and J is TRBJ1-2, with TRBD1 matching 7 bases. CDR1 is WNHNN and CDR2 is SYGVQD in the germline V gene (reference sequence). V lost 6 bases and J lost 5; bases outside the gene matches: 6. This CDR3 has 13 amino acids. The CDR3 DNA follows: TGCGCCAGCAGCCAGACAGGGAATTATGGCTACACCTTC. It specifies CASSQTGNYGYTF.